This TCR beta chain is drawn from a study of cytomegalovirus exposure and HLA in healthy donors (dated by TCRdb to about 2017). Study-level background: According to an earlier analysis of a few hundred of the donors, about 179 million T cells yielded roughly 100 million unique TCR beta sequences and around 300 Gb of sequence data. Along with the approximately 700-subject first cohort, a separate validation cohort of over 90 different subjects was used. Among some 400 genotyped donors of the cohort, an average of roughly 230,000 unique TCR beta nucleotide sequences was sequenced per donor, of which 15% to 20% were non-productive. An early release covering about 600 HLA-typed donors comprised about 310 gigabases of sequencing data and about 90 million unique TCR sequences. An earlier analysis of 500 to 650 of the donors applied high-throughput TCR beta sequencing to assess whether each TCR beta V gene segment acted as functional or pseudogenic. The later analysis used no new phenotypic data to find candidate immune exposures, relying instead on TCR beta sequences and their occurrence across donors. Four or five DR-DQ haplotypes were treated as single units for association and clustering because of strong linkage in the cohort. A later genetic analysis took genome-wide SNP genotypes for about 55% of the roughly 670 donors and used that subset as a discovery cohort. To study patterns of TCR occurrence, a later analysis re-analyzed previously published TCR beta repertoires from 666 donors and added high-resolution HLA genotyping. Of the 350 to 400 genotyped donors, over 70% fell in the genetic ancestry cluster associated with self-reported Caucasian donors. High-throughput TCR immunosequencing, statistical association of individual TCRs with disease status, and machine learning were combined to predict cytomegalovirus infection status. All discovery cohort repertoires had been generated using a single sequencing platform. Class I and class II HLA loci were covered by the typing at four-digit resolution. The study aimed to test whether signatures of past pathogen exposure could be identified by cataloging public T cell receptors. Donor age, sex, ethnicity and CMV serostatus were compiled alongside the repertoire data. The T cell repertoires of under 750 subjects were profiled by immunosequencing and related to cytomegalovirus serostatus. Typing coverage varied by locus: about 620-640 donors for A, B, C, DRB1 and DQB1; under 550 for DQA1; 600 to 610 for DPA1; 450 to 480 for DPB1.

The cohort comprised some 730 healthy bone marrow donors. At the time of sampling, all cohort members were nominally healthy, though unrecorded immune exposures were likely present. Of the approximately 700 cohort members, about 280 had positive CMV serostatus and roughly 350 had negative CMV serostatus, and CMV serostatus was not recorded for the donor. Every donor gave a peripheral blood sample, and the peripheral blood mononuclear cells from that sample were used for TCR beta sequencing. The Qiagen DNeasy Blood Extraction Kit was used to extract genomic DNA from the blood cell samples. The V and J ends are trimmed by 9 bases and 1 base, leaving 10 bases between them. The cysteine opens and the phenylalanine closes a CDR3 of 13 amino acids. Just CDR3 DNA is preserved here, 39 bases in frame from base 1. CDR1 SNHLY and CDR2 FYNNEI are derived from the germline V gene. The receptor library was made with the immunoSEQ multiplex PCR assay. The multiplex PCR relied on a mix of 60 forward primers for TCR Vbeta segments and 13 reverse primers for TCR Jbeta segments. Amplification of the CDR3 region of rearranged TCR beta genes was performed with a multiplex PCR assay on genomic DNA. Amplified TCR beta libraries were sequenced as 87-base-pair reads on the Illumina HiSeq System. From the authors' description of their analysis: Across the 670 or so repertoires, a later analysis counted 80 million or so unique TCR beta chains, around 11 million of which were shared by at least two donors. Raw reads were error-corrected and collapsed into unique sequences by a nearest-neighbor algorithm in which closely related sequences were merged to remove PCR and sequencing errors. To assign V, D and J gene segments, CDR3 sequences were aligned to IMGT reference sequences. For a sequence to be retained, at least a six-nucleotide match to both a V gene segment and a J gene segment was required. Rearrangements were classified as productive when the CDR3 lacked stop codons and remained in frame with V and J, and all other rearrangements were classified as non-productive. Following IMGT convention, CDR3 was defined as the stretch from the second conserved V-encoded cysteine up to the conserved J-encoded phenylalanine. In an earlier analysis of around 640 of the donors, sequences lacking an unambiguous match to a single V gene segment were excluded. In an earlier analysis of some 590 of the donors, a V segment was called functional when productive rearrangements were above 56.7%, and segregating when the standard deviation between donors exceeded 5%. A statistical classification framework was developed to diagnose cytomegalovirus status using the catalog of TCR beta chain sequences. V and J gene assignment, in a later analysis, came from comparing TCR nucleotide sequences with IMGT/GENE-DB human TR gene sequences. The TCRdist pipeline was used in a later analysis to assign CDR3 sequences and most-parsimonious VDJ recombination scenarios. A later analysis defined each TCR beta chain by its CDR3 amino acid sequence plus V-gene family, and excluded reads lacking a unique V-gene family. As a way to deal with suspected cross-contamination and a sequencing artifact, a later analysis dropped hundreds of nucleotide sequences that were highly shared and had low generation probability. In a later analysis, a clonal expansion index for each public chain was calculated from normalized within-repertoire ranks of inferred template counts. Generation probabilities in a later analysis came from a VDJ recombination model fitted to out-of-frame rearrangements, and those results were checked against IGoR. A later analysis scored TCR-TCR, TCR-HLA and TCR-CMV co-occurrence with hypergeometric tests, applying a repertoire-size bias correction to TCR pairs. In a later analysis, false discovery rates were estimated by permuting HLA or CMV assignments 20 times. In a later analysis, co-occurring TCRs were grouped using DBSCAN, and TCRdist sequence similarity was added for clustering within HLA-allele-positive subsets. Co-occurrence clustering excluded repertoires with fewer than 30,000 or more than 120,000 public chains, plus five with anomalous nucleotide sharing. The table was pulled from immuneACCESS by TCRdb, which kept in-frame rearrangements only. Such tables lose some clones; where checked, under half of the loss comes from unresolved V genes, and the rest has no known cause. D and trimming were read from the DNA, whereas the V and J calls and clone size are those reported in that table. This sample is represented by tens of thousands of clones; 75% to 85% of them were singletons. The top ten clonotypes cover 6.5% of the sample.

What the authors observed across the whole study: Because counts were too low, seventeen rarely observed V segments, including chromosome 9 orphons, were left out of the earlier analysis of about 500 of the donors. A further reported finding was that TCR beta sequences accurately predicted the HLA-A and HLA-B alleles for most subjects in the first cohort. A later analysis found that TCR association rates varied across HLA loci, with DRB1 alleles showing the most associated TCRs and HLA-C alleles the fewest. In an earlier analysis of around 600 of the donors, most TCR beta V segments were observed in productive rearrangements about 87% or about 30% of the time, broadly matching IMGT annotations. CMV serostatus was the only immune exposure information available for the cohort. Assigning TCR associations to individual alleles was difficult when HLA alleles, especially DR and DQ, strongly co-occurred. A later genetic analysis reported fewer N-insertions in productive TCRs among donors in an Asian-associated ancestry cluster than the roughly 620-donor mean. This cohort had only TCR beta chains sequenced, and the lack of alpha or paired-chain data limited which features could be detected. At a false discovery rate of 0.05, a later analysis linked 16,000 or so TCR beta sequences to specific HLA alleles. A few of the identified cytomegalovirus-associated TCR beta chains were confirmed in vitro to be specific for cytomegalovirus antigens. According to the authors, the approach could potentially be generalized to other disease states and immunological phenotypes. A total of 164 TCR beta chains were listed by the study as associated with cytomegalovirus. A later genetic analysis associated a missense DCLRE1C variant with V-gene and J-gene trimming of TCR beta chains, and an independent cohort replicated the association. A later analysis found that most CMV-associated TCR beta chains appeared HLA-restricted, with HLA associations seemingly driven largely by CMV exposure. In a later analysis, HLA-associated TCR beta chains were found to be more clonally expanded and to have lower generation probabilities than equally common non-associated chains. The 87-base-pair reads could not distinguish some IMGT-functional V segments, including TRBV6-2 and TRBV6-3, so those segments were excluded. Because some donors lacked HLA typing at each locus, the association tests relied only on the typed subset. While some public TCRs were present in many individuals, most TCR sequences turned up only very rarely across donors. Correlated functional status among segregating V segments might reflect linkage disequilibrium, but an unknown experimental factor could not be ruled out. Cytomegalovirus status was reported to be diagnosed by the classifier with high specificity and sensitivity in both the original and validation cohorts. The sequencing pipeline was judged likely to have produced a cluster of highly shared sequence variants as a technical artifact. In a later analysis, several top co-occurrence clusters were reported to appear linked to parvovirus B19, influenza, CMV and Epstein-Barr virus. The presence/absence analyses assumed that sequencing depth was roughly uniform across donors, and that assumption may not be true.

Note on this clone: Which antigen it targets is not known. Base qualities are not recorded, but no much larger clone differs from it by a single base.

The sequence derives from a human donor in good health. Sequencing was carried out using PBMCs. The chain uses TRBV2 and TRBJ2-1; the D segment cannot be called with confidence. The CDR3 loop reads CARARESYNEQFF. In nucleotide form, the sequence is TGTGCCAGGGCTAGAGAATCCTACAATGAGCAGTTCTTC.